The sequence of this T cell receptor (beta chain) was determined in a study of T cell changes during pregnancy in multiple sclerosis. Method: immunoSEQ multiplex PCR; TCRdb's copy keeps in-frame clones and lacks some. The data contain approximately 47,000 clones, 94% of them singletons. The sample consisted of CD4+ T cells from peripheral blood mononuclear cells, taken in the first trimester of pregnancy. The clonotype comes from a female donor with multiple sclerosis, enrolled in a pregnancy study.

CDR3 DNA sequence: TGTGCCAGCACGAGGAGACAGGGGCGGTGGACCGGGGAGCTGTTTTTT. Amino acids: CASTRRQGRWTGELFF. The chain joins TRBV4-2 to TRBJ2-2; TRBD1 matches 8 bases. The CDR3 has 16 residues. Germline CDR1 and CDR2: LGHNA and YNFKEQ. J lost 5 bases, V lost 7 bases, and 12 bases had no gene match.